This T cell receptor beta chain was sequenced for a study of T cells in Graves' hyperthyroidism and ophthalmopathy. This clonotype came up many times. The V segment lost 4 bases and the J segment 2 bases; nucleotides outside the gene matches: 16. There are 17 residues in the CDR3. Germline V lookup: CDR1 GTSNPN, CDR2 SVGIG (reference sequence). The TCR beta CDR3 regions underwent amplification using RNA transcripts as the source. HTBI primers drove first-round RT-PCR of the TCR CDR3. One entry per CDR3 protein results from TCRdb running MiXCR on the multiplex PCR reads. The profile shows under 350,000 distinct CDR3 sequences, about 20% of them singletons. In patients aged 18 to 65, hyperthyroidism was newly diagnosed, with duration under 2 months. Diagnosis relied on clinical symptoms, serum thyroxine and TRAb, thyroid ultrasound and orbital computed tomography. The authors obtained PBMCs from more than 8 ml of fresh peripheral blood.

This receptor was identified in a woman aged 50 to 60 with Graves' hyperthyroidism. The V and J genes are TRBV30 and TRBJ1-2, with 7 positions matching TRBD1. What was sequenced was blood. CDR3 in amino acids: CAWKGPILRGQNYGYTF. The CDR3 coding sequence is TGTGCCTGGAAAGGGCCCATCCTAAGGGGGCAGAACTATGGCTACACCTTC.